The subject of this entry is one T cell receptor (beta chain). Its antigen is unknown. The data stem from a study of beta chain features in type 1 diabetes. Broader study findings: Researchers report that Type 1 diabetes patients had moderately but significantly shorter TCRB CDR3s across all four CD4+ subsets. VDJ junctions from type 1 diabetes patients carried fewer insertions and larger deletions.

Of the isolated RNA, all was reverse transcribed, and so the sequenced material was expressed TCRB transcripts. Generated by immunoSEQ multiplex PCR, the TCRdb table keeps only in-frame clones and is missing some. Of around 160,000 clones listed, 63% were seen once; the top ten hold approximately 0.09%. The receptor was derived from a man between 25 and 39 years old with type 1 diabetes. Sequenced: naive CD4+ T cells from blood.

CDR3 residues: CASSWASGVYNEQFF. The CDR3 nucleotides read TGTGCCAGCAGCTGGGCTAGCGGGGTTTACAATGAGCAGTTCTTC. This rearrangement joins TRBV9 to TRBJ2-1; 9 nucleotides align to TRBD2. Germline lookup yields CDR1 SGDLS and CDR2 YYNGEE. V was pared by 4 bases and J by 4 bases, with 6 bases of the junction left unmatched. The CDR3 totals 15 residues.